This T cell receptor (beta chain) was captured by sequencing in a study of T cells expressing NK-cell markers. The wider study: Serological testing identified seven of the eight sequenced donors as HCMV-seropositive and one as seronegative.

What made the TCR beta cDNA was 5'RACE template switching with UMIs. TCRdb re-called the 5' RACE reads and shows each CDR3 protein once, DNA omitted. The sample table includes about 550,000 distinct CDR3 sequences. The CDR3 is 15 amino acids. The V gene's germline CDR1 is KGHSH and CDR2 LQKENI. The sample consisted of blood T cells: a sorted CD56 or NKG2C T cell subset, CD4+ or CD8+ T cells, or bulk PBMC T cells (not recorded which). This clonotype originated in a man younger than 30 in good health. The chain has TRBV18 and TRBJ2-7; TCRdb's D call of TRBD1 is untestable without DNA. The CDR3 spells CASSPPKGQGSEQYF.